A single sample is the source of the 21 T cell receptor beta chains below, sequenced in a study of cytomegalovirus exposure and HLA in healthy donors. The table came from immunoSEQ multiplex PCR; TCRdb's copy has only in-frame clones and leaves some out. Of under 250,000 clones in the sample, around nine tenths are singletons; the top ten hold around 2.6%. Sequencing was carried out using PBMCs. Every receptor here comes from a young man in good health and CMV-seronegative.

The chain carries TRBV5-1 and TRBJ2-1; 11 positions match TRBD2. Trimming took 4 bases from V and 3 from J; bases not matched to a gene: 6. The CDR3 loop spans 16 amino acids. Germline V lookup: CDR1 SGHRS, CDR2 YFSETQ. Here the CDR3 DNA reads TGCGCCAGCAGCCGCTTTACTAGCGGGAGCTACAATGAGCAGTTCTTC. Its protein product is CASSRFTSGSYNEQFF.

This chain links TRBV18 with TRBJ2-7; 10 nucleotides agree with TRBD1. Germline lookup yields CDR1 KGHSH and CDR2 LQKENI. This CDR3 is 15 amino acids long. J gave up 3 bases and V 6 bases, and 8 bases lay outside the gene matches. CDR3 region: CASSPDRGSIYEQYF. The CDR3 DNA reads TGTGCCAGCTCGCCGGACAGGGGGTCCATCTACGAGCAGTACTTC.

V and J are TRBV7-2 and TRBJ1-5; D unresolved. Germline-derived CDR1 and CDR2 are SGHTA and FQGNSA. The CDR3 contains 13 residues. V shed 9 bases and J shed 3 bases, with 12 bases lying between them. The DNA for the CDR3 is TGTGCCAGTGGAGTTAGCCACAATCAGCCCCAGCATTTT. Its protein product is CASGVSHNQPQHF.

The chain is built from TRBV11-3 and TRBJ1-1; 7 bases line up with TRBD1. This CDR3 has 13 amino acids. Germline V lookup: CDR1 SGHNT, CDR2 YENEEA. After removal of 9 bases from V and 1 base from J, the junction contained 5 bases not matched to a gene. The CDR3, as DNA: TGTGCCAGGCACGGACAGGCGAACACTGAAGCTTTCTTT. It translates to CARHGQANTEAFF.

The chain has TRBV9 and TRBJ2-3; D not resolved. The germline V gene has CDR1 SGDLS and CDR2 YYNGEE. Trimming shortened V by 4 bases and J by 0 bases, and 6 bases separated the two germline ends. The CDR3 has 13 amino acids. The CDR3 nucleotides are TGTGCCAGCAGCCCCTCTAGCACAGATACGCAGTATTTT. As protein: CASSPSSTDTQYF.

The chain uses TRBV2 and TRBJ2-1; the D is unclear. This CDR3 has 12 residues. From germline, CDR1 is SNHLY and CDR2 FYNNEI. V was cut by 3 bases and J by 4 bases, with 4 bases left in between. The CDR3 loop reads CASSDPYNEQFF. In nucleotides, the CDR3 is TGTGCCAGCAGTGATCCGTACAATGAGCAGTTCTTC.

The rearrangement joins TRBV6-5 to TRBJ1-1; the D is unclear. Trimming shortened V by 6 bases and J by 1 base, and 9 bases separated the two germline ends. Germline lookup yields CDR1 MNHEY and CDR2 SVGAGI. This CDR3 contains 13 residues. In DNA, the CDR3 is TGTGCCAGCAGCTATTTTGGGAACACTGAAGCTTTCTTT. Translating gives CASSYFGNTEAFF.

The J gene is TRBJ2-7, the V gene TRBV6-5; 7 bases agree with TRBD1. The CDR3 has 13 residues. Trimming cost V 6 bases and J 3 bases; bases outside gene matches: 5. CDR1 and CDR2 from the germline V gene are MNHEY and SVGAGI. The CDR3, as DNA: TGTGCCAGCAGCCTGAGGGGGCTCTACGAGCAGTACTTC. This sequence encodes CASSLRGLYEQYF.

The chain has TRBV11-2 and TRBJ2-5; D call uncertain. The CDR3 has 14 residues. Trimming took off 5 bases at V and 1 base at J, with 11 bases between the two ends. Germline V CDR1 and CDR2: SGHAT, FQNNGV. The CDR3 bases are TGTGCCAGCAGCCCGGCGGCCTTCCAAGAGACCCAGTACTTC. It codes for CASSPAAFQETQYF.

The rearrangement uses TRBV28 and TRBJ2-3; D not certain. The CDR3 has 14 residues. Per the germline V gene, CDR1 is MDHEN and CDR2 is SYDVKM. Trimming pared 7 bases from V and 5 bases from J, leaving 16 bases between. CDR3 DNA: TGTGCCAGCAACCCCACCTTAGTGGTAGATACGCAGTATTTT. Translated: CASNPTLVVDTQYF.

V gene TRBV7-3 combines with J gene TRBJ2-1; D is unclear. Trimming stripped 3 bases from V and 0 bases from J, with 9 bases between. This CDR3 has 15 amino acids. The germline V gene has CDR1 SGHTA and CDR2 FQGTGA. DNA for the CDR3: TGTGCCAGCAGCTTCGACTCCGTCTCCTACAATGAGCAGTTCTTC. The encoded protein is CASSFDSVSYNEQFF.

V is TRBV30 and J is TRBJ2-3, with D unresolved. The CDR3 extends over 16 amino acids. Per the germline V gene, CDR1 is GTSNPN and CDR2 is SVGIG (reference sequence). Between the trimmed V and J ends, which lost 2 bases and 1 base, there was a span of 16 bases. The CDR3 here is CAWSSQRGVRTDTQYF. CDR3 DNA sequence: TGTGCCTGGAGTAGCCAAAGAGGAGTACGCACAGATACGCAGTATTTT.

This chain links TRBV2 with TRBJ2-6; TRBD2 is a possible D gene (5 bases). The CDR3 sequence is 15 residues long. V lost 3 bases to trimming and J lost 2 bases, with 8 bases between them. CDR1 and CDR2 from the germline V gene are SNHLY and FYNNEI. CDR3 DNA: TGTGCCAGCAGTGATGGAGGCCCTGGGGCCAACGTCCTGACTTTC. It codes for CASSDGGPGANVLTF.

The DNA of the CDR3 is TGTGCTAGTGGTTTGGTACTGAAGCGGGAGGAGGTCGATACGCAGTATTTT. As protein: CASGLVLKREEVDTQYF. The V gene is TRBV12-5, the J gene TRBJ2-3, with 9 bases lining up with TRBD2. CDR1 is LGHNT and CDR2 is FRNRAP in the germline V gene. The trim removed 0 bases at V and 6 bases at J, leaving 10 bases unmatched. The CDR3 runs to 17 residues. The full variable domain, with the rest looked up from reference TRBV12-5 and TRBJ2-3, is DARVTQTPRHKVTEMGQEVTMRCQPILGHNTVFWYRQTMMQGLELLAYFRNRAPLDDSGMPKDRFSAEMPDATLATLKIQPSEPRDSAVYFCASGLVLKREEVDTQYFGPGTRLTVL.

CDR3 region: CASSQTTGGGGYTF. DNA of the CDR3: TGCGCCAGCAGCCAGACTACAGGGGGAGGTGGCTACACCTTC. This chain joins TRBV4-1 and TRBJ1-2, with 8 bases identical to TRBD1. This CDR3 has 14 amino acids. V gave up 3 bases and J gave up 7 bases; unmatched junction bases: 7. Germline CDR1 reads MGHRA; CDR2 reads YSYEKL.

This clone was picked up one time. The chain recombines TRBV4-2 with TRBJ2-1; 16 positions agree with TRBD2. The CDR3 has 18 residues. V was clipped by 2 bases and J by 9 bases; unmatched bases: 10. Germline V lookup: CDR1 LGHNA, CDR2 YNFKEQ. CDR3 sequence: CASSQLPGTSGRVAEQFF. DNA of the CDR3: TGTGCCAGCAGCCAACTTCCAGGGACTAGCGGGAGGGTCGCTGAGCAGTTCTTC.

J is TRBJ1-2 and V is TRBV25-1; 7 bases match TRBD1. With V trimmed by 3 bases and J by 6 bases, 1 base remained unmatched. The CDR3 spans 12 residues. Germline V gives CDR1 MGHDK, CDR2 SYGVNS. CDR3 region: CASSEGQHGYTF. The CDR3 nucleotides are TGTGCCAGCAGTGAGGGACAGCATGGCTACACCTTC.

The chain uses TRBV4-1 and TRBJ1-6; weak D call: TRBD1 (5 bases). The V gene's germline CDR1 is MGHRA and CDR2 YSYEKL. V lost 0 bases and J 0 bases, leaving 15 bases between the germline ends. The CDR3 is 19 amino acids. The CDR3 sequence: CASSQDEARDYSYNSPLHF. In DNA, the CDR3 is TGCGCCAGCAGCCAAGATGAGGCCAGGGACTACTCCTATAATTCACCCCTCCACTTT.

V and J are TRBV4-3 and TRBJ2-7; a weak D match, TRBD2 (5 bases). Trimming cost V 4 bases and J 3 bases, with 13 bases left between them. CDR1 is LGHNA and CDR2 is YSLEER in the germline V gene. The CDR3 loop spans 14 amino acids. CDR3 region: CASSPSPEDYEQYF. CDR3 nucleotide sequence: TGCGCCAGCAGCCCTTCACCGGAGGACTACGAGCAGTACTTC.

The chain couples TRBV10-3 to TRBJ2-4; maybe TRBD2 (5 bases). Between the trimmed V and J ends, which lost 6 bases and 2 bases, there was a span of 8 bases. The CDR3 contains 13 residues. Per germline, CDR1 ENHRY and CDR2 SYGVKD. Here the CDR3 DNA reads TGTGCCATCAGCCGGGAAACCAAAAACATTCAGTACTTC. Translating gives CAISRETKNIQYF.

This clone appeared a single time. The chain uses TRBV7-2 and TRBJ2-7; D is unclear. The germline V and J ends were trimmed by 2 bases and 6 bases, with 11 bases remaining between them. This CDR3 is 13 amino acids long. The germline V gene encodes CDR1 SGHTA and CDR2 FQGNSA. The CDR3 bases are TGTGCCAGCAGCTTACATCCCAACGGCGAGCAGTACTTC. It is translated as CASSLHPNGEQYF.